The 23 T cell receptor beta chains given below trace back to one sample, sequenced in a study of blood T cell repertoires in COVID-19. The protocol was immunoSEQ multiplex PCR, while the TCRdb copy is restricted to in-frame clones and leaves out a portion. The table includes around 250,000 clones, roughly 89% detected once. Sequencing input: PBMCs or T cells enriched from blood (not recorded which). These receptor sequences come from a woman under 40 who had recovered from COVID-19.

The chain couples TRBV11-2 to TRBJ2-7; D unresolved. This CDR3 spans 13 amino acids. The germline V gene has CDR1 SGHAT and CDR2 FQNNGV. Trimming pared 5 bases from V and 3 bases from J, leaving 11 bases between. The CDR3 DNA follows: TGTGCCAGCAGCAGCTCACTTCGCTACGAGCAGTACTTC. Protein: CASSSSLRYEQYF.

The rearrangement links TRBV5-1 to TRBJ1-5, with 7 bases matching TRBD1. V lost 4 bases, J lost 3 bases, and 7 bases stayed unmatched. The CDR3 is 15 amino acids. Germline CDR1 reads SGHRS; CDR2 reads YFSETQ. CDR3 loop: CASSPTGQDNQPQHF. The CDR3 region has the DNA TGCGCCAGCAGCCCTACTGGACAGGACAATCAGCCCCAGCATTTT.

This clone was recorded a few times. V is TRBV5-1 and J is TRBJ2-7; D perhaps matches TRBD2 (6 bases). Trimming pared 5 bases from V and 1 base from J, leaving 19 bases between. The germline CDR1 and CDR2 sequences are SGHRS and YFSETQ. The CDR3 length is 16 residues. The CDR3 sequence: CASSMLGGTSSYEQYF. CDR3 in DNA: TGCGCCAGCAGTATGTTGGGCGGGACGTCTTCCTACGAGCAGTACTTC.

The chain is built from TRBV18 and TRBJ1-1; tentatively, D is TRBD1 (6 bases). This CDR3 spans 14 amino acids. Trimming left V 2 bases short and J 1 base short, with 8 bases between. CDR1 is KGHSH, CDR2 LQKENI, per germline. This CDR3 is CASSPGTSNTEAFF. CDR3 sequence (DNA): TGTGCCAGCTCACCAGGGACATCGAACACTGAAGCTTTCTTT.

The rearrangement uses TRBV7-2 and TRBJ2-5; D perhaps matches TRBD2 (7 bases). Looked up from germline, CDR1 is SGHTA and CDR2 is FQGNSA. Deletions cut 5 bases from V and 4 bases from J, with 17 bases between. This CDR3 is built from 15 residues. The DNA for the CDR3 is TGTGCCAGCAGCCCACCACAGGGAGGGGGAGAGACCCAGTACTTC. Translating it yields CASSPPQGGGETQYF.

V and J are TRBV14 and TRBJ2-1; D unclear. The V and J ends lost 3 bases and 8 bases respectively, with 5 bases between them. Per germline, CDR1 SGHDN and CDR2 FVKESK. The CDR3 consists of 11 residues. The CDR3 coding sequence is TGTGCCAGCAGCCACCATTATGAGCAGTTCTTC. As protein: CASSHHYEQFF. Full variable domain (remainder filled in from reference TRBV14 and TRBJ2-1): EAGVTQFPSHSVIEKGQTVTLRCDPISGHDNLYWYRRVMGKEIKFLLHFVKESKQDESGMPNNRFLAERTGGTYSTLKVQPAELEDSGVYFCASSHHYEQFFGPGTRLTVL.

The rearrangement joins TRBV5-1 to TRBJ1-2; possibly TRBD1 for D (5 bases). From germline, CDR1 is SGHRS and CDR2 YFSETQ. Trimming removed 4 bases from V and 8 bases from J, with 18 bases in between. The CDR3 totals 14 residues. The CDR3 loop reads CASSRGGGADGYTF. The DNA for the CDR3 is TGCGCCAGCAGCCGCGGGGGAGGGGCCGACGGCTACACCTTC.

This sequence joins TRBV19 and TRBJ1-2; tentatively, D is TRBD1 (5 bases). Germline lookup yields CDR1 LNHDA and CDR2 SQIVND (reference sequence). Trimming left V 7 bases short and J 7 bases short, with 16 bases between. The CDR3 runs 13 residues. The CDR3 here is CASITTDSRGYTF. CDR3 DNA: TGTGCCAGTATTACGACAGACTCTCGTGGCTACACCTTC.

The chain links TRBV27 to TRBJ2-7; 10 positions agree with TRBD2. With 6 bases clipped from V and 3 bases from J, the junction kept 8 bases outside the gene matches. The germline V gene encodes CDR1 MNHEY and CDR2 SMNVEV (reference sequence). This CDR3 region has 15 residues. CDR3 loop: CASSPYPSGSYEQYF. CDR3 DNA: TGTGCCAGCAGCCCTTACCCTAGCGGGAGCTACGAGCAGTACTTC.

V usage is TRBV9 and J usage is TRBJ1-2; 7 nucleotides line up with TRBD1. Per germline, CDR1 SGDLS and CDR2 YYNGEE. The CDR3 spans 14 residues. V shed 5 bases and J 7 bases; nucleotides not matched to a gene: 11. CDR3 in amino acids: CASRKRGPLGGYTF. CDR3 coding DNA: TGTGCCAGCAGAAAAAGGGGGCCCCTCGGTGGCTACACCTTC.

This chain uses TRBV24-1 with TRBJ2-1, with D possibly matching TRBD2 (6 bases). Germline CDR1 and CDR2: KGHDR and SFDVKD. The V end lost 3 bases, the J end lost 1 base, and 12 bases lay between the germline ends. The CDR3 covers 16 residues. The CDR3 DNA reads as TGTGCCACCAGTGATCCTGGGACTGGTTCCTACAATGAGCAGTTCTTC. Translation: CATSDPGTGSYNEQFF.

The chain links TRBV5-1 to TRBJ2-7; TRBD2 matches 13 bases. The germline V gene encodes CDR1 SGHRS and CDR2 YFSETQ. The CDR3 spans 14 residues. V was pared by 4 bases and J by 10 bases, with 8 bases of the junction left unmatched. The CDR3 region has the DNA TGCGCCAGCAGCGTCACTAGCGGGAGGGCTCTACAGTACTTC. Translating gives CASSVTSGRALQYF. Variable domain in full (rest from reference TRBV5-1 and TRBJ2-7): KAGVTQTPRYLIKTRGQQVTLSCSPISGHRSVSWYQQTPGQGLQFLFEYFSETQRNKGNFPGRFSGRQFSNSRSEMNVSTLELGDSALYLCASSVTSGRALQYFGPGTRLTVT.

The chain joins TRBV9 to TRBJ2-3, with a possible D match to TRBD2 (5 bases). Germline V lookup: CDR1 SGDLS, CDR2 YYNGEE. This CDR3 is 14 amino acids long. Trimming took off 0 bases at V and 0 bases at J, with 5 bases between the two ends. CDR3 DNA sequence: TGTGCCAGCAGCGTAGGGACTAGCACAGATACGCAGTATTTT. Its translation: CASSVGTSTDTQYF.

The V call is TRBV28, the J call TRBJ1-2; D may be TRBD1 (5 bases). There are 14 residues in the CDR3. Deletions cut 3 bases from V and 5 bases from J, with 13 bases between. Germline CDR1 reads MDHEN; CDR2 reads SYDVKM. The DNA for the CDR3 is TGTGCCAGCAGTTTCCGGGGGTTTAGGTATGGCTACACCTTC. It encodes CASSFRGFRYGYTF.

The chain uses TRBV30 and TRBJ1-1; D remains unclear. The V and J ends lost 0 bases and 0 bases respectively, with 8 bases between them. CDR3 length: 14 amino acids. From germline, CDR1 is GTSNPN and CDR2 SVGIG (reference sequence). CDR3 bases: TGTGCCTGGAGTGTCAGGCAGATGAACACTGAAGCTTTCTTT. It codes for CAWSVRQMNTEAFF.

J is TRBJ2-3 and V is TRBV27; 13 positions agree with TRBD2. Germline V lookup: CDR1 MNHEY, CDR2 SMNVEV (reference sequence). The V gene end was trimmed by 6 bases and the J gene end by 1 base; junction bases not matched to a gene: 16. This CDR3 has 20 residues. The CDR3 DNA reads TGTGCCAGCAGCGCCTTGGGACTAGCGGGATCCTCGGGGGGCACAGATACGCAGTATTTT. Translating it yields CASSALGLAGSSGGTDTQYF.

This clone was recorded a few times. The V call is TRBV28, the J call TRBJ2-5, with 7 bases aligning to TRBD1. The CDR3 is 14 residues long. Germline V gene lookup returns CDR1 MDHEN and CDR2 SYDVKM. Trimming cost V 7 bases and J 1 base; bases outside gene matches: 6. The CDR3 sequence: CASMSRTGQETQYF. DNA for the CDR3: TGTGCCAGCATGAGTCGGACAGGCCAAGAGACCCAGTACTTC.

The gene calls are TRBV2 and TRBJ2-7; a possible D gene is TRBD2 (5 bases). The germline CDR1 and CDR2 sequences are SNHLY and FYNNEI. This CDR3 has 11 residues. V shed 6 bases and J shed 4 bases, with 7 bases lying between them. In DNA form, the CDR3 reads TGTGCCAGCAGGAGGGAGTACGAGCAGTACTTC. Translating gives CASRREYEQYF.

The CDR3 nucleotides are TGTGCCAGCAGTTTAGGCTGGAACACTGAAGCTTTCTTT. The encoded protein is CASSLGWNTEAFF. The genes are TRBV27 and TRBJ1-1; no clear D gene. The CDR3 has 13 amino acids. Trimming removed 2 bases from V and 1 base from J, with 5 bases in between. Germline-derived CDR1 and CDR2 are MNHEY and SMNVEV (reference sequence).

This clone has just a few counts. The rearrangement joins TRBV6-5 to TRBJ1-2, with D tentatively TRBD1 (5 bases). V dropped 2 bases and J dropped 5 bases, with 15 bases sitting between them. Looked up from germline, CDR1 is MNHEY and CDR2 is SVGAGI. The CDR3 covers 15 residues. The CDR3 here is CASSYVREGTYGYTF. In nucleotides, the CDR3 is TGTGCCAGCAGTTACGTCAGGGAAGGAACTTATGGCTACACCTTC.

This clone was counted once. J is TRBJ2-5 and V is TRBV7-2; perhaps TRBD2 as D (5 bases). V dropped 1 base and J dropped 10 bases, with 16 bases sitting between them. The germline V gene encodes CDR1 SGHTA and CDR2 FQGNSA. This CDR3 comprises 14 residues. The CDR3 DNA sequence: TGTGCCAGCAGCTTAGGGAGGACGGCCCCACACCAGTACTTC. It yields the protein CASSLGRTAPHQYF.

This chain uses TRBV5-4 with TRBJ1-3; 8 bases map to TRBD1. Trimming cost V 4 bases and J 0 bases; bases outside gene matches: 15. The CDR3 covers 19 residues. CDR1 SGHNT and CDR2 YYREEE come from the germline V gene (reference sequence). The CDR3 nucleotides read TGTGCCAGCAGCGTCGGACAGGGTACTACCCGACTCTCTGGAAACACCATATATTTT. Amino acids: CASSVGQGTTRLSGNTIYF.

The V and J genes are TRBV9 and TRBJ2-1; D is perhaps TRBD2 (7 bases). The ends were cut back, 6 bases at V and 0 bases at J, with 19 bases in the middle. The CDR3 runs 17 residues. Germline assignment: CDR1 SGDLS and CDR2 YYNGEE. The CDR3 is CASKGEGGPNSYNEQFF. CDR3 nucleotide sequence: TGTGCCAGCAAGGGGGAGGGTGGCCCTAACTCCTACAATGAGCAGTTCTTC.